This TCR beta chain was identified in a study of blood T cell repertoires in COVID-19. The wider study: Donors in the United States, Italy and Spain gave samples during acute or convalescent COVID-19.

Original data processing: Estimation of nucleated cell counts was performed using reference gene primer amplification. Clones were read by immunoSEQ multiplex PCR, and TCRdb kept only the in-frame ones, dropping some. V and J calls and clone size come straight from that table; D and trimming were deduced from the DNA. The sample lists 50,000 to 75,000 clones; 65% to 80% were seen once. The CDR3 runs to 11 residues. CDR1 is SGHTA and CDR2 is FQGNSA in the germline V gene. The ends were cut back, 0 bases at V and 10 bases at J, with 6 bases in the middle. This rearrangement joins TRBV7-2 to TRBJ1-1; no clear D gene. Material: peripheral blood. The receptor was derived from a man in his sixties with acute or convalescent COVID-19. In DNA form, the CDR3 reads TGTGCCAGCAGCTTAGCTCGAGTAGCTTTCTTT. It translates to CASSLARVAFF.